The 17 T cell receptor beta chains reported below all come from one sample, sequenced in a study of blood T cell repertoires in COVID-19. Assay used: immunoSEQ multiplex PCR; TCRdb lists only in-frame clones, some missing. The sample carries approximately 480,000 clones, about 91% recorded once. Sequencing was performed on peripheral blood. These receptors all stem from a young man with COVID-19, enrolled during active disease.

This clone appeared a few times. The identical CDR3 is also encoded by other nucleotide sequences in the sample. The chain recombines TRBV19 with TRBJ1-4; D is uncertain. Germline CDR1 is LNHDA and CDR2 is SQIVND (reference sequence). This CDR3 is built from 14 residues. V lost 3 bases to trimming and J lost 1 base, with 6 bases between them. CDR3 sequence: CASSITGTNEKLFF. In nucleotides, the CDR3 is TGTGCCAGTAGTATCACGGGAACTAATGAAAAACTGTTTTTT. Complete variable domain (other parts from reference TRBV19 and TRBJ1-4): DGGITQSPKYLFRKEGQNVTLSCEQNLNHDAMYWYRQDPGQGLRLIYYSQIVNDFQKGDIAEGYSVSREKKESFPLTVTSAQKNPTAFYLCASSITGTNEKLFFGSGTQLSVL.

The CDR3 region has the DNA TGTGCCAGCAGTGAAAACAGTCCCCTCACTGAAGCTTTCTTT. As protein: CASSENSPLTEAFF. The chain couples TRBV2 to TRBJ1-1; D gene ambiguous. V was clipped by 2 bases and J by 4 bases, with 11 bases between them. This CDR3 region has 14 residues. Germline loops: CDR1 SNHLY, CDR2 FYNNEI.

J is TRBJ2-1 and V is TRBV18, with D perhaps TRBD2 (6 bases). The V gene's germline CDR1 is KGHSH and CDR2 LQKENI. The CDR3 spans 13 residues. Trimming took off 3 bases at V and 7 bases at J, with 10 bases between the two ends. The CDR3 protein is CASSPGLENEQFF. The CDR3, as DNA: TGTGCCAGCTCACCGGGACTGGAAAATGAGCAGTTCTTC. Filled out from reference TRBV18 and TRBJ2-1, the complete variable domain reads NAGVMQNPRHLVRRRGQEARLRCSPMKGHSHVYWYRQLPEEGLKFMVYLQKENIIDESGMPKERFSAEFPKEGPSILRIQQVVRGDSAAYFCASSPGLENEQFFGPGTRLTVL.

The chain recombines TRBV5-1 with TRBJ2-5; 15 bases are a match to TRBD2. This CDR3 has 16 amino acids. Germline values: CDR1 SGHRS, CDR2 YFSETQ. J lost 5 bases, V lost 4 bases, and 6 bases had no gene match. CDR3 nucleotides: TGCGCCAGCAGCGCCGGACTAGCGGGGGGGCTGGAGACCCAGTACTTC. It encodes CASSAGLAGGLETQYF.

The V gene is TRBV2, the J gene TRBJ1-4, with 10 bases aligning to TRBD1. CDR3 length: 13 amino acids. CDR1 and CDR2 from the germline V gene are SNHLY and FYNNEI. After removal of 6 bases from V and 8 bases from J, the junction contained 3 bases not matched to a gene. Here the CDR3 reads CASRGTGEEKLFF. The CDR3 coding sequence is TGTGCCAGCAGGGGGACAGGGGAAGAAAAACTGTTTTTT.

This clone was picked up a small number of times. The chain carries TRBV2 and TRBJ2-3, with D perhaps TRBD1 (6 bases). Germline V gives CDR1 SNHLY, CDR2 FYNNEI. CDR3 length: 14 amino acids. V shed 6 bases and J shed 1 base, with 11 bases lying between them. The CDR3 nucleotides read TGTGCCAGCAGCAAAGGGGGTGGCACAGATACGCAGTATTTT. This gives the protein CASSKGGGTDTQYF.

The chain is built from TRBV24-1 and TRBJ2-7; TRBD1 agrees at 9 bases. There are 15 residues in the CDR3. Germline V lookup: CDR1 KGHDR, CDR2 SFDVKD. After removal of 4 bases from V and 7 bases from J, the junction contained 10 bases not matched to a gene. The CDR3 region has the DNA TGTGCCACCAGTGAACTCTACCACAGGGGGCGAGAGCAGTACTTC. This gives the protein CATSELYHRGREQYF.

J is TRBJ2-1 and V is TRBV7-9; 10 nucleotides line up with TRBD2. V gave up 2 bases and J gave up 0 bases; unmatched junction bases: 7. The CDR3 is 18 amino acids. Germline V lookup: CDR1 SEHNR, CDR2 FQNEAQ (reference sequence). CDR3 loop: CASSLNGGLAYSYNEQFF. The CDR3 DNA reads as TGTGCCAGCAGCTTAAATGGGGGACTAGCGTACTCCTACAATGAGCAGTTCTTC. The variable domain in full, completed from reference TRBV7-9 and TRBJ2-1, reads DTGVSQNPRHKITKRGQNVTFRCDPISEHNRLYWYRQTLGQGPEFLTYFQNEAQLEKSRLLSDRFSAERPKGSFSTLEIQRTEQGDSAMYLCASSLNGGLAYSYNEQFFGPGTRLTVL.

The chain has TRBV25-1 and TRBJ2-3; D is unclear. Trimming took off 6 bases at V and 1 base at J, with 8 bases between the two ends. Germline V gene lookup returns CDR1 MGHDK and CDR2 SYGVNS. The CDR3 contains 13 residues. CDR3 sequence: CASRGQRTDTQYF. In DNA, the CDR3 is TGTGCCAGCAGGGGCCAGCGCACAGATACGCAGTATTTT.

The V and J genes are TRBV4-2 and TRBJ2-7, with D perhaps TRBD2 (6 bases). Trimming took off 4 bases at V and 5 bases at J, with 21 bases between the two ends. This CDR3 comprises 16 residues. Germline values: CDR1 LGHNA, CDR2 YNFKEQ. This CDR3 reads CASSPGGWGRLNEQYF. CDR3 bases: TGTGCCAGCAGCCCGGGCGGGTGGGGGAGGCTTAACGAGCAGTACTTC.

The chain has TRBV2 and TRBJ1-5; D gene unclear. Trimming removed 10 bases at V and 6 bases at J, with 16 bases between. This CDR3 spans 13 amino acids. Germline values: CDR1 SNHLY, CDR2 FYNNEI. Here the CDR3 reads CATKWEEGQPQHF. CDR3 nucleotides: TGTGCCACCAAGTGGGAGGAGGGTCAGCCCCAGCATTTT.

This sequence joins TRBV21-1 and TRBJ1-1. TRBV21-1 is flagged as a pseudogene. This CDR3 region has 14 residues. The CDR3 loop reads CATLLRSRNTEAFF. The CDR3 DNA sequence: TGTGCCACCCTGTTGAGGTCCAGGAACACTGAAGCTTTCTTT.

This chain joins TRBV24-1 and TRBJ2-7, with 10 bases matching TRBD1. CDR1 and CDR2 from the germline V gene are KGHDR and SFDVKD. The CDR3 has 17 residues. Trimming at V came to 2 bases and at J to 5 bases, leaving 11 bases not matched to a gene. CDR3 DNA: TGTGCCACCAGTGATTCACCCGGGGGGACAGGGGTGCACGAGCAGTACTTC. Translating it yields CATSDSPGGTGVHEQYF.

The chain links TRBV29-1 to TRBJ2-7; tentative D call: TRBD2 (6 bases). The CDR3 has 13 residues. V lost 2 bases and J 3 bases, leaving 11 bases between the germline ends. CDR1 SQVTM and CDR2 ANQGSEA come from the germline V gene. The CDR3 DNA reads TGCAGCGTTGAATCCGGGAGCCACTACGAGCAGTACTTC. Amino acids: CSVESGSHYEQYF.

This chain links TRBV5-4 with TRBJ1-6; D may be TRBD1 (5 bases). Germline V gives CDR1 SGHNT, CDR2 YYREEE (reference sequence). The CDR3 has 15 residues. V lost 4 bases to trimming and J lost 7 bases, with 15 bases between them. CDR3 sequence reads: CASSGALSQNSPLHF. In DNA form, the CDR3 reads TGTGCCAGCAGCGGGGCGCTCAGCCAAAATTCACCCCTCCACTTT.

The chain combines TRBV4-2 with TRBJ1-6; no definite D call. This CDR3 spans 15 amino acids. V was shortened by 0 bases and J by 8 bases, with 11 bases between the two germline ends. The V gene's germline CDR1 is LGHNA and CDR2 YNFKEQ. The CDR3 region has the DNA TGTGCCAGCAGCCAAGATCGAGGTTCGTATTCACCCCTCCACTTT. Translating gives CASSQDRGSYSPLHF.

A remark on this clone: This sample includes further DNA sequences coding for the same CDR3. The chain uses TRBV30 and TRBJ2-5, with D possibly TRBD2 on 6 matching bases. The germline gives CDR1 GTSNPN, CDR2 SVGIG (reference sequence). V was clipped by 0 bases and J by 5 bases, with 10 bases between them. The CDR3 covers 13 residues. The CDR3 sequence is CAWSVRRGETQYF. The CDR3 bases are TGTGCCTGGAGTGTACGGAGGGGCGAGACCCAGTACTTC.